This TCR beta chain is drawn from a study of blood T cell repertoires in COVID-19. Grouping used clinical history reported by participants in a survey and questionnaire. Sequencing used immunoSEQ multiplex PCR; TCRdb keeps in-frame clones, though not all of them. The sample consists of 130,000 to 150,000 clones, 88% of them appearing once. The clonotype originates from a woman between 25 and 40 years old with acute COVID-19. The specimen sequenced was PBMCs or T cells enriched from blood (not recorded which).

CDR3: CASSPSYGNTDTQYF. The CDR3 DNA sequence: TGTGCCAGCAGCCCAAGTTACGGGAATACAGATACGCAGTATTTT. The chain couples TRBV11-3 to TRBJ2-3, with D possibly matching TRBD2 (5 bases). The CDR3 runs 15 residues. V shed 5 bases and J shed 3 bases, with 15 bases lying between them. Germline V CDR1 and CDR2: SGHNT, YENEEA.